Following are 26 T cell receptor beta chains from one sample sequenced in a study of blood T cell repertoires in COVID-19 (dated by TCRdb to between 2020 and 2021). The library came from the immunoSEQ multiplex PCR assay. As stored in TCRdb, this immuneACCESS dataset retains in-frame rearrangements with V and J assigned. A fraction of the clones does not appear; measured against another copy, unresolved V genes explain less than half of the discrepancy, and the remainder lacks a known reason. The sample includes about 18,000 clones, with 75% to 90% observed a single time. The ten top clones hold approximately 11% of the sample. The specimen sequenced was peripheral blood. These receptors all come from a man older than 75 with acute or convalescent COVID-19.

This chain links TRBV7-3 with TRBJ2-7, with 11 bases aligning to TRBD1. The germline V gene has CDR1 SGHTA and CDR2 FQGTGA. V lost 3 bases to trimming and J lost 3 bases; unmatched junction nucleotides: 4. The CDR3 has 15 residues. CDR3 in amino acids: CASSFDGTGGYEQYF. DNA of the CDR3: TGTGCCAGCAGCTTCGATGGGACAGGGGGCTACGAGCAGTACTTC.

This rearrangement joins TRBV27 to TRBJ2-2; TRBD1 might be the D (6 bases). The CDR3 length is 14 residues. Germline CDR1 MNHEY, CDR2 SMNVEV (reference sequence). The V gene lost 5 bases and the J gene lost 3 bases, with 10 bases spanning the gap. The CDR3 sequence: CASSPGQHTGELFF. Written as DNA, the CDR3 is TGTGCCAGCAGTCCGGGACAACACACCGGGGAGCTGTTTTTT.

The rearrangement links TRBV7-6 to TRBJ1-2; possible D gene TRBD1, 6 bases. The V end was cut by 5 bases, the J end by 7 bases, with 20 bases between. The CDR3 extends over 15 amino acids. The germline CDR1 and CDR2 sequences are SGHVS and FNYEAQ. The CDR3 here is CASSRVQGSAVGYTF. CDR3 nucleotide sequence: TGTGCCAGCAGCAGAGTCCAGGGGTCGGCAGTTGGCTACACCTTC.

The chain joins TRBV5-6 to TRBJ1-1; no clear D. The V gene's germline CDR1 is SGHDT and CDR2 YYEEEE. The length of the CDR3 is 11 residues. With 5 bases removed from V and 5 bases from J, the gap between germline ends came to 7 bases. The CDR3 loop reads CASSYSTEAFF. The CDR3, as DNA: TGTGCCAGCAGTTATAGTACTGAAGCTTTCTTT.

The DNA for the CDR3 is TGTGCCAGCAGCCCCAGGGGGACAGGGAATGAAAAACTGTTTTTT. Translated: CASSPRGTGNEKLFF. The V call is TRBV5-4, the J call TRBJ1-4, with 9 bases aligning to TRBD1. CDR1 SGHNT and CDR2 YYREEE come from the germline V gene (reference sequence). This CDR3 is 15 amino acids long. With V trimmed by 4 bases and J by 5 bases, 6 bases remained unmatched.

This chain links TRBV7-2 with TRBJ1-2, with 10 bases aligning to TRBD1. With 4 bases clipped from V and 4 bases from J, the junction kept 6 bases outside the gene matches. CDR3 size: 15 residues. Germline V gene lookup returns CDR1 SGHTA and CDR2 FQGNSA. CDR3 DNA: TGTGCCAGCAGCTCTGAGGGGACAGGGGCCTATGGCTACACCTTC. Its translation: CASSSEGTGAYGYTF. The full variable domain, with the rest looked up from reference TRBV7-2 and TRBJ1-2, is GAGVSQSPSNKVTEKGKDVELRCDPISGHTALYWYRQSLGQGLEFLIYFQGNSAPDKSGLPSDRFSAERTGGSVSTLTIQRTQQEDSAVYLCASSSEGTGAYGYTFGSGTRLTVV.

The rearrangement links TRBV5-5 to TRBJ2-7; 7 bases map to TRBD1. CDR3 length: 16 amino acids. V gave up 1 base and J gave up 1 base; unmatched junction bases: 8. Germline V gene sequence: CDR1 SGHKS, CDR2 YYEKEE (reference sequence). The DNA for the CDR3 is TGTGCCAGCAGCTTGACAGGGGACCCGAGATCCTACGAGCAGTACTTC. Its translation is CASSLTGDPRSYEQYF.

The chain links TRBV6-5 to TRBJ1-1; D is possibly TRBD1 (5 bases). Trimming took off 6 bases at V and 5 bases at J, with 13 bases between the two ends. This CDR3 is built from 13 residues. Germline V CDR1 and CDR2: MNHEY, SVGAGI. The CDR3 coding sequence is TGTGCCAGCAGACAGCAGGGAGGGACTGAAGCTTTCTTT. Translation gives CASRQQGGTEAFF.

This clone was recorded once. This chain joins TRBV7-8 and TRBJ2-2; a possible D gene is TRBD2 (6 bases). V was cut by 1 base and J by 5 bases, with 14 bases left in between. CDR3 length: 16 amino acids. The V gene's germline CDR1 is SGHVS and CDR2 FQNEAQ. CDR3 sequence (DNA): TGTGCCAGCAGCTTAGTTAGGATGGAGGGTACCGGGGAGCTGTTTTTT. It is translated as CASSLVRMEGTGELFF.

This rearrangement joins TRBV7-2 to TRBJ2-1; TRBD2 is a possible D gene (7 bases). Germline loops: CDR1 SGHTA, CDR2 FQGNSA. V lost 0 bases, J lost 8 bases, and 17 bases lay in between. The CDR3 covers 16 residues. This chain's CDR3 is CASSLALGGRVYEQFF. CDR3 nucleotides: TGTGCCAGCAGCTTAGCGCTCGGGGGGCGCGTGTATGAGCAGTTCTTC.

The chain couples TRBV18 to TRBJ1-4; 7 bases are shared with TRBD1. V shed 5 bases, J shed 0 bases, and the junction held 6 bases outside the gene matches. Germline V gives CDR1 KGHSH, CDR2 LQKENI. The CDR3 runs to 16 residues. CDR3 sequence reads: CASSRDSHSTNEKLFF. In DNA, the CDR3 is TGTGCCAGCTCAAGGGACAGCCATTCAACTAATGAAAAACTGTTTTTT.

This chain connects TRBV7-2 to TRBJ2-1; no definite D call. Trimming cost V 1 base and J 5 bases, with 6 bases left between them. Germline V CDR1 and CDR2: SGHTA, FQGNSA. The CDR3 length is 13 residues. The CDR3 DNA reads as TGTGCCAGCAGCTTAGTAGCAAACAATGAGCAGTTCTTC. Protein: CASSLVANNEQFF.

The chain recombines TRBV27 with TRBJ1-4; D is unresolved. Per the germline V gene, CDR1 is MNHEY and CDR2 is SMNVEV (reference sequence). The CDR3 totals 12 residues. The germline V and J ends were trimmed by 6 bases and 7 bases, with 9 bases remaining between them. The CDR3 region has the DNA TGTGCCAGCAGGACTATGGGTGAAAAACTGTTTTTT. This encodes CASRTMGEKLFF. Full variable domain (remainder filled in from reference TRBV27 and TRBJ1-4): EAQVTQNPRYLITVTGKKLTVTCSQNMNHEYMSWYRQDPGLGLRQIYYSMNVEVTDKGDVPEGYKVSRKEKRNFPLILESPSPNQTSLYFCASRTMGEKLFFGSGTQLSVL.

V and J are TRBV6-5 and TRBJ1-2, with D perhaps TRBD1 (5 bases). The germline CDR1 and CDR2 sequences are MNHEY and SVGAGI. This CDR3 comprises 15 residues. Deletions cut 4 bases from V and 2 bases from J, with 14 bases between. The CDR3 region is CASSLSPGKNYGYTF. CDR3 DNA: TGTGCCAGCAGTTTGAGTCCAGGGAAGAACTATGGCTACACCTTC.

This chain joins TRBV19 and TRBJ2-7; 7 bases map to TRBD1. The CDR3 loop spans 15 amino acids. The trim removed 5 bases at V and 2 bases at J, leaving 9 bases unmatched. In germline, CDR1 is LNHDA, CDR2 SQIVND (reference sequence). DNA of the CDR3: TGTGCCAGTAGTCCCCCTAGGGGGCCACCCTACGAGCAGTACTTC. Translation: CASSPPRGPPYEQYF. Filled out from reference TRBV19 and TRBJ2-7, the complete variable domain reads DGGITQSPKYLFRKEGQNVTLSCEQNLNHDAMYWYRQDPGQGLRLIYYSQIVNDFQKGDIAEGYSVSREKKESFPLTVTSAQKNPTAFYLCASSPPRGPPYEQYFGPGTRLTVT.

V is TRBV3-1 (or the pseudogene TRBV3-2) and J is TRBJ1-2; 11 bases match TRBD1. CDR3 length equals 15 residues. Looked up from germline, CDR1 is LGHDT and CDR2 is YNNKEL (reference sequence). The junction had 6 bases not matched to a gene; V was cut back by 4 bases and J by 5 bases. The CDR3 coding sequence is TGTGCCAGCAGCCTCCTAGGGACAGGGGGATATGGCTACACCTTC. Translation gives CASSLLGTGGYGYTF.

This clone came up a few times. The CDR3 sequence is CASSTAGEGSYEQYF. In DNA form, the CDR3 reads TGTGCCAGCAGTACTGCGGGGGAGGGTTCCTACGAGCAGTACTTC. V gene TRBV6-2 or TRBV6-3 combines with J gene TRBJ2-7, with 7 bases lining up with TRBD2. CDR3 length: 15 residues. From germline, CDR1 is MNHEY and CDR2 SVGEGT. V lost 5 bases, J lost 1 base, and 8 bases stayed unmatched.

V is TRBV7-9 and J is TRBJ1-2, with 9 bases identical to TRBD1. The CDR3 runs 15 residues. In germline, CDR1 is SEHNR, CDR2 FQNEAQ (reference sequence). Trimming at V came to 5 bases and at J to 5 bases, leaving 9 bases not matched to a gene. In DNA form, the CDR3 reads TGTGCCAGCAGCCCTGGACAGGGGAGACAGTATGGCTACACCTTC. Translated, it gives CASSPGQGRQYGYTF.

The chain couples TRBV5-1 to TRBJ1-6; D not certain. The CDR3 spans 15 residues. The germline gives CDR1 SGHRS, CDR2 YFSETQ. The germline V and J ends were trimmed by 4 bases and 5 bases, with 13 bases remaining between them. CDR3 sequence (DNA): TGCGCCAGCAGCATTCAACGGACTAATAATTCACCCCTCCACTTT. Its translation: CASSIQRTNNSPLHF.

V is TRBV10-1 and J is TRBJ1-4, with D tentatively TRBD1 (6 bases). The V end was cut by 6 bases, the J end by 7 bases, with 15 bases between. This CDR3 has 14 amino acids. Per germline, CDR1 WNHNN and CDR2 SYGVQD (reference sequence). The DNA for the CDR3 is TGCGCCAGCAGGAAACAGGGTCTGTTTGAAAAACTGTTTTTT. Its protein product is CASRKQGLFEKLFF.

The chain is built from TRBV18 and TRBJ2-2; D is uncertain. The germline V and J ends were trimmed by 0 bases and 7 bases, with 9 bases remaining between them. Germline loops: CDR1 KGHSH, CDR2 LQKENI. The CDR3 is 14 amino acids. This CDR3 is CASSPPIRGGELFF. The CDR3 DNA is TGTGCCAGCTCACCACCGATCCGCGGCGGGGAGCTGTTTTTT.

The rearrangement joins TRBV3-1 (or the pseudogene TRBV3-2) to TRBJ2-1, with TRBD1 as a possible D gene (6 bases). In germline, CDR1 is LGHDT, CDR2 YNNKEL (reference sequence). Trimming took off 4 bases at V and 6 bases at J, with 16 bases between the two ends. The CDR3 spans 15 residues. The CDR3 protein is CASSPTRGSSNEQFF. The CDR3 bases are TGTGCCAGCAGCCCTACAAGGGGGAGTTCCAATGAGCAGTTCTTC.

This chain joins TRBV27 and TRBJ2-2; TRBD1 agrees at 8 bases. The germline V gene encodes CDR1 MNHEY and CDR2 SMNVEV (reference sequence). The CDR3 loop spans 13 amino acids. After removal of 10 bases from V and 6 bases from J, the junction contained 7 bases not matched to a gene. The CDR3 reads CATRQGIPGELFF. In DNA, the CDR3 is TGTGCCACCCGACAGGGGATACCCGGGGAGCTGTTTTTT.

The rearrangement links TRBV7-2 to TRBJ2-5; maybe TRBD2 (5 bases). V was clipped by 2 bases and J by 3 bases, with 13 bases between them. This CDR3 spans 15 amino acids. Germline-derived CDR1 and CDR2 are SGHTA and FQGNSA. The CDR3 nucleotides read TGTGCCAGCAGCTTATGGTCGGAGGAAAAAGAGACCCAGTACTTC. Amino acid sequence: CASSLWSEEKETQYF.

The chain carries TRBV7-2 and TRBJ2-5; D not certain. Trimming took off 5 bases at V and 2 bases at J, with 6 bases between the two ends. The CDR3 spans 12 residues. Looked up from germline, CDR1 is SGHTA and CDR2 is FQGNSA. CDR3 bases: TGTGCCAGCAGCGGCCCGCAAGAGACCCAGTACTTC. Protein: CASSGPQETQYF.

This clone was seen a handful of times. The CDR3 here is CASSAPGNYEQYF. The CDR3 DNA reads TGTGCCAGCAGCGCACCGGGAAACTACGAGCAGTACTTC. This sequence joins TRBV9 and TRBJ2-7; TRBD2 might be the D (5 bases). The germline V gene encodes CDR1 SGDLS and CDR2 YYNGEE. V gave up 3 bases and J gave up 3 bases, with 10 bases separating them. The length of the CDR3 is 13 residues. The complete variable domain, with remaining parts taken from reference TRBV9 and TRBJ2-7, reads DSGVTQTPKHLITATGQRVTLRCSPRSGDLSVYWYQQSLDQGLQFLIQYYNGEERAKGNILERFSAQQFPDLHSELNLSSLELGDSALYFCASSAPGNYEQYFGPGTRLTVT.